This entry features one T cell receptor beta chain sequence. Its cognate antigen has yet to be identified. Nothing much larger sits one base from this clone, and base qualities are not available. The CDR3 regions of human TCRbeta chains were subjected to immunosequencing. Regarding the original processing steps: TCRs in the repertoires were compared against a reference library of SARS-CoV-2-specific TCRs that had been generated with the MIRA antigen-specificity platform. Breadth meant the fraction of unique TCRs that were SARS-CoV-2-associated, whereas depth meant the fraction of total T cells that were SARS-CoV-2-associated. Using the MIRA data, each spike-specific TCR was mapped to the spike region that the TCR reacts to and placed in a CD4 or CD8 class. Log10-transformed breadth and depth values were compared by one-way ANOVA with Sidak's multiple comparisons tests. In its TCRdb copy, this immuneACCESS table keeps in-frame sequences only and misses some clones. Where compared with another copy, unresolved V genes explain less than half of these, and the others have no known cause. The DNA was the basis for D and trimming; V, J and clone size are from that table. For this sample there are tens of thousands of clones; under 85% appear just once. Of the sample, more than 45% falls within the top ten clones.

The source of the sample is a study of T cell responses to AZD1222 COVID-19 vaccine (dated by TCRdb to about 2021). A note on the overall study: AZD1222 recipients with second doses at about 4 weeks or about 12 weeks were pooled, because spike-specific TCR depth and breadth did not differ between schedules. Trial participants were enrolled into age subgroups of 18-55, 56-69 and 70-plus years, which contained roughly 150, 30 and 60 TCR-sequenced participants, respectively. A total of approximately 250 trial participants underwent TCR sequencing, of whom under 220 had received two doses of AZD1222 and about 25 had received two doses of the MenACWY control vaccine.

The germline V end is reduced by 7 bases and the J end by 2 bases; junction bases left unmatched: 10. Per the germline V gene (reference sequence), SEHNR is the CDR1 and FQNEAQ is the CDR2. Spanning cysteine to phenylalanine, the CDR3 consists of 15 amino acids. Of the read, only the CDR3 DNA is kept; its 45 bases are in frame from base 1. Taken with the paper, the label for time point translates to: baseline before first vaccination. Vaccinee samples came from UK trials COV001 and COV002, including a single-blind randomized controlled phase 2/3 trial of AZD1222 (ChAdOx1 nCoV-19) in healthy adults. For TCRbeta chain sequencing, PBMC samples from trial participants were taken at day 0 and at day 28 after the second dose. The full study reports these points: The vaccine-associated CD4 TCRs covered the entire spike protein, and the dominant responses fell in regions 160-218 and 743-854. After two AZD1222 doses, both the breadth and the depth of spike-specific TCRs were significantly higher than at day 0 and than in MenACWY recipients. Conclusions about previously exposed vaccinees are limited because only six or seven AZD1222 recipients were SARS-CoV-2 seropositive at baseline. Reportedly, almost half of the unique spike-specific TCRs recognized epitopes lying outside the regions that are mutated in the B.1.351 and B.1.1.7 variants. The 56-69-year group was small, and its depth increase did not reach significance, likely because of low power. Participants were mostly white British, with more females than males. The authors suggested clonal diversity may have been underestimated. Because no day 14 peak-response samples were available, the repertoires could be characterized only after the peak T cell response.

The sample was peripheral blood, taken on day 0 of AZD1222 vaccination. This receptor was taken from an adult in good health. The chain couples TRBV7-9 to TRBJ1-1; TRBD1 lines up with 7 middle nucleotides. Read as DNA, the sequence is TGTGCCAGCAACCCGACAGGGAGTGGAAACACTGAAGCTTTCTTT. This gives the protein CASNPTGSGNTEAFF. Here the CDR3 is joined to the reference TRBV7-9 and TRBJ1-1 genes, and the full variable domain is: DTGVSQNPRHKITKRGQNVTFRCDPISEHNRLYWYRQTLGQGPEFLTYFQNEAQLEKSRLLSDRFSAERPKGSFSTLEIQRTEQGDSAMYLCASNPTGSGNTEAFFGQGTRLTVV.